The source of this TCR beta chain is a study of blood T cell repertoires in COVID-19. Overall study: T cells, B-cell-depleted T cells, or PBMCs provided the cDNA or gDNA that served as material.

This CDR3 is built from 14 residues. CDR1 and CDR2 (germline): LGHDT, YNNKEL (reference sequence). Trimming pared 0 bases from V and 10 bases from J, leaving 14 bases between. Here immunoSEQ multiplex PCR was the method, and the copy in TCRdb shows in-frame clones only, minus some. Of 45,000 to 65,000 clones detected, roughly 87% appear once; the ten largest clones hold around 10%. The material sequenced was peripheral blood. This sequence originates from a human donor with acute or convalescent COVID-19. The donor label of this sample is uncertain. V is TRBV3-1 (or the pseudogene TRBV3-2) and J is TRBJ2-3, with a weak D call TRBD2 (6 bases). As DNA, the CDR3 is TGTGCCAGCAGCCAAGATTACGGAAGGAGGGCGCAGTATTTT. It codes for CASSQDYGRRAQYF.